Included here is one T cell receptor beta chain sequence, with context. What it binds is unknown. Relying on iRepertoire HTBI primers and Arm-PCR of CDR3 regions, the team built TCR beta libraries. TCRdb reprocessed the multiplex PCR reads with MiXCR, giving one entry per CDR3 protein. This table holds about 430,000 distinct CDR3 sequences, under 25% found once. Time point indicated: persistent/refractory GD, antithyroid drugs over 5 years with positive TRAb. After RNA was extracted from PBMCs, the TCR library was made from it. Each of the patients was recruited from an endocrinology department situated in Xi'an, China. The data were taken from a study of regulatory T cells in long-lasting Graves disease. The V and J ends lost 4 bases and 0 bases respectively, with 7 bases between them. The CDR3 is made up of 13 amino acids. Germline CDR1 and CDR2: DFQATT and SNEGSKA (reference sequence). Whole-study results and caveats: Since the sample size was small, accuracy may have been reduced. Favoring TRBV28, TRBJ1-2 and TRBJ2-5 was a feature seen in persistent disease. Persistent Graves' cases showed lower TCR diversity than newly diagnosed cases.

This clonotype was obtained from a female donor with Graves disease. The material sequenced was peripheral blood mononuclear cells (PBMCs), taken when the disease was refractory, from a patient treated with antithyroid drugs. The rearrangement uses TRBV20-1 and TRBJ1-3, with D uncertain. The CDR3 loop reads CSATLGSGNTIYF. CDR3 coding DNA: TGCAGTGCTACGCTAGGCTCTGGAAACACCATATATTTT.